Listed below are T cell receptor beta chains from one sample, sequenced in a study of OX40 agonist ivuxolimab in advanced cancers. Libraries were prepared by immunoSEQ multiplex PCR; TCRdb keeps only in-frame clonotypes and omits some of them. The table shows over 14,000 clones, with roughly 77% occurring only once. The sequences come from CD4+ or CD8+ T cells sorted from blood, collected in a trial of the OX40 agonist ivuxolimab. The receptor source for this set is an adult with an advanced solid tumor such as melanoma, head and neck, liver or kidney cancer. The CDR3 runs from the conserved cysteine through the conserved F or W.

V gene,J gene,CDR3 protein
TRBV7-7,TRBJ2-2,CASSTRLAGGPTGELFF
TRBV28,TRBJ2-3,CASSSRDPLAGEVTDTQYF
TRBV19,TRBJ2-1,CASQVEGEWGYNEQFF
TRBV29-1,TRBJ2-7,CSVELDRYEQYF
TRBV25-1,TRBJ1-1,CASSVGTGGLGTEAFF
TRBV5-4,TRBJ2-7,CASSLSGGTPYEQYF
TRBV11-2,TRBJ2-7,CASSLGTAYEQYF
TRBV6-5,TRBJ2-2,CASSYVAGDVGELFF
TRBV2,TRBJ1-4,CASRETGGLDEKLFF
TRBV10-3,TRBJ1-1,CAISEGRPNTEAFF
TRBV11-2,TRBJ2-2,CASSTITSGLFTGELFF
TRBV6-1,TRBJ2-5,CASSEVNSQETQYF
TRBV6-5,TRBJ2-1,CASSGQYSYNEQFF
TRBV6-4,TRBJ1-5,CASSPRGNANQPQHF
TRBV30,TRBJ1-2,CAWKQHGGGEDGYTF